The source of this TCR beta chain is a study of beta chain features in type 1 diabetes (dated by TCRdb to 2016 to 2019). In terms of the full investigation: No differences in mean age, gender distribution, total cell number or subset yield were found between patients and healthy donors. Across all samples, 107,917,701 sorted cells were examined, and cell number per subset correlated strongly with RNA yield. The study compared TCRB repertoires of sorted circulating CD4+ T cell subsets between recently diagnosed type 1 diabetes patients and matched healthy donors. Naive and central memory subsets were obtained from all 30 or so donors, but regulatory and stem cell-like memory subsets were isolated from only 8 patients and about 8 healthy donors. The paper's findings and limits, for the study overall: The naive, central memory and regulatory TCRB repertoires appeared to resemble one another more closely among patients than among healthy donors. At VDJ recombination sites, type 1 diabetes patients had fewer insertions and more deleted nucleotides, which implies abnormalities in thymic rearrangement. Type 1 diabetes patients showed a moderate but significant shortening of TCRB CDR3 length in all four CD4+ subsets. Sequencing cDNA rather than genomic DNA could over-represent highly expressing activated cells, although activation and CD3 levels did not differ between groups. PCR may preferentially amplify shorter templates, but because patient and control samples were amplified and corrected together, any resulting skew would affect both groups equally. Because the HLA sub-analyses included only small numbers of individuals, any influence of HLA type on TCRB rearrangement was left unresolved.

The entire amount of isolated RNA was reverse transcribed using the High Capacity cDNA Reverse Transcription Kit, so the sequenced TCRB transcripts were expressed ones. Deep immunoSEQ sequencing was performed on naive, central memory and regulatory T cell samples, with an average of roughly 3.3 million total reads per sample. Sorted cells were lysed in RLT buffer, and RNA was extracted using DNase-treated RNeasy Micro or Mini kits according to cell number. Each cell subset was processed separately to prevent cross-contamination, with patient and healthy donor samples processed together. The immunoSEQ multiplex PCR was used to amplify TCRB sequences from cDNA, generating 87-bp fragments that spanned the CDR3 region. The amplicons were sequenced using the Illumina HiSeq platform. As for the authors' bioinformatics: PCR bias was corrected computationally using synthetic template baselines, and reads within Hamming distance 2 were collapsed, with unmergeable singletons discarded. Reads were aligned against IMGT to assign V, D and J genes, CDR3 length and insertions or deletions at six rearrangement sites. Within each subset, clonotype counts were normalized to the number of sorted cells before true diversity and Gini coefficients were calculated with the tcR R package. The overlap coefficient, calculated on TCRB nucleotide sequences, was used to measure repertoire sharing. TCRdb mirrors the immuneACCESS table, restricted to in-frame sequences. Some clones are absent from its copies; in checked studies, under half trace to an unresolved V gene, and the reason for the others is unknown. That table furnishes V, J and clone size, whereas the DNA furnished D and trimming. Across this sample there are 150,000 or so clones, with about a tenth seen only once. The biggest ten clones account for approximately 0.68% of the sample.

V ends up 8 bases short and J 0 bases short, with an unmatched junction base count of 6. Including cysteine and phenylalanine, the CDR3 has 16 amino acids. Of all the DNA, just the CDR3 is kept, 48 bases in frame from base 1. CDR1 and CDR2, per the germline V gene, are ENHRY and SYGVKD. Each donor gave one peripheral blood draw, about 110 mL on average, collected into heparinised tubes. Using a panel that included CD45RO, CCR7, CD25, CD127, CD95 and CD27, naive, central memory, regulatory and stem cell-like memory CD4+ T cells were sorted on a BD FACSAria II. All sorted populations exceeded 95% purity. PBMCs were separated immediately by Lymphoprep density gradient centrifugation and were stained directly, without being cultured. So that batch effects would be minimized, each experiment stained and sorted samples in pairs, pairing one healthy donor with one patient. This clone has ten or more counts. Its antigen specificity is not known. Within one base of it there is no much larger clone, and no base qualities were kept.

Here the chain combines TRBV10-3 and TRBJ2-1, with 11 junctional bases fitting TRBD2. This TCR was recovered from a young man in good health. Material: central memory CD4+ T cells from blood. CDR3 reads: CAIRSSGGVSYNEQFF. The DNA reads TGTGCCATCCGGAGTAGCGGGGGGGTCTCCTACAATGAGCAGTTCTTC.